This T cell receptor (beta chain) was retrieved from a study of neurological immune-mediated disorders. Via MiXCR, TCRdb re-called the 5' RACE reads, giving one row per CDR3 protein. The sample holds tens of thousands of distinct CDR3 sequences, nearly 3.5% seen once. The V and J ends lost 0 bases and 4 bases, in that order; junction bases with no gene match: 4. Per germline, CDR1 SGHRS and CDR2 YFSETQ. The CDR3 runs 15 residues. This clonotype was detected many times. This chain uses TRBV5-1 with TRBJ2-1; 7 bases are a match to TRBD1. Sequencing input: PBMCs. The receptor's source is a man aged 35-49 years with multiple sclerosis. CDR3 sequence (DNA): TGCGCCAGCAGCTTGGGAGGGACAGCGTACAATGAGCAGTTCTTC. Its protein is CASSLGGTAYNEQFF.